This T cell receptor (beta chain) was profiled in a study of T cells expressing NK-cell markers. Using the 5' RACE reads, TCRdb records one entry per CDR3 protein without DNA. This sample's clone table lists a few hundred thousand distinct CDR3 sequences. Germline CDR1 is MNHEY and CDR2 is SVGAGI. This CDR3 is built from 16 residues. This sequence was found in a woman aged 45-59 years in good health. The sample comprised blood T cells: a sorted CD56 or NKG2C T cell subset, CD4+ or CD8+ T cells, or bulk PBMC T cells (not recorded which). V gene TRBV6-5 combines with J gene TRBJ2-1; no DNA is available, so the TRBD2 call from TCRdb remains unchecked. The CDR3 loop is CASSNIGLAGVNEQFF.